The 9 T cell receptor beta chains below were found in one sample sequenced in a study of blood T cell repertoires in COVID-19. Sequencing used immunoSEQ multiplex PCR; TCRdb keeps in-frame clones, though not all of them. The profile shows a few hundred thousand clones, about 90% of them singletons. Sequenced input: PBMCs or T cells enriched from blood (not recorded which). These receptors all stem from a man aged 35-49 years in a cohort exposed to, infected with or recovered from COVID-19 (not recorded which).

The CDR3 sequence: CASSFHGTPTGEQYF. The DNA of the CDR3 is TGTGCCAGCAGTTTCCACGGCACCCCGACGGGGGAGCAGTACTTC. This sequence joins TRBV28 and TRBJ2-7; D is perhaps TRBD2 (5 bases). Germline V lookup: CDR1 MDHEN, CDR2 SYDVKM. The germline V and J ends were trimmed by 3 bases and 7 bases, with 19 bases remaining between them. The CDR3 is 15 residues long.

The rearrangement joins TRBV28 to TRBJ2-7; TRBD2 agrees at 11 bases. Germline CDR1 and CDR2: MDHEN and SYDVKM. Trimming took 0 bases from V and 6 from J; bases not matched to a gene: 10. The CDR3 extends over 17 amino acids. CDR3 in amino acids: CASSLWGGGTSGLEQYF. CDR3 bases: TGTGCCAGCAGTTTATGGGGGGGCGGGACTAGCGGCCTCGAGCAGTACTTC. The whole variable domain, filled in from reference TRBV28 and TRBJ2-7, reads DVKVTQSSRYLVKRTGEKVFLECVQDMDHENMFWYRQDPGLGLRLIYFSYDVKMKEKGDIPEGYSVSREKKERFSLILESASTNQTSMYLCASSLWGGGTSGLEQYFGPGTRLTVT.

This clone was seen once. This rearrangement joins TRBV21-1 to TRBJ2-2; the listed D gene, TRBD2, was not tested against the DNA. TRBV21-1 is reported as a pseudogene. The length of the CDR3 is 16 residues. CDR3 sequence reads: CASKVVSSGNTGELFF. DNA of the CDR3: TGTGCCAGCAAAGTTGTGTCTAGTGGGAACACCGGGGAGCTGTTTTTT.

The genes are TRBV15 and TRBJ1-1; no firm D call. V was pared by 0 bases and J by 4 bases, with 9 bases between. Germline values: CDR1 LNHNV, CDR2 YYDKDF (reference sequence). This CDR3 spans 14 amino acids. CDR3 DNA sequence: TGTGCCACCAGCAGAGATATGGCGGGCACTGAAGCTTTCTTT. Translating gives CATSRDMAGTEAFF. Using reference TRBV15 and TRBJ1-1 for the parts outside the CDR3, the full variable domain is DAMVIQNPRYQVTQFGKPVTLSCSQTLNHNVMYWYQQKSSQAPKLLFHYYDKDFNNEADTPDNFQSRRPNTSFCFLDIRSPGLGDTAMYLCATSRDMAGTEAFFGQGTRLTVV.

The chain employs TRBV5-8 and TRBJ1-4; D gene uncertain. This CDR3 comprises 12 residues. V was clipped by 0 bases and J by 10 bases, with 7 bases between them. CDR1 and CDR2 (germline): SGHTS, YDEGEE. CDR3 in DNA: TGTGCCAGCAGCTTGGGGGGAGGAAAACTGTTTTTT. It yields the protein CASSLGGGKLFF.

The chain has TRBV19 and TRBJ1-1; 10 bases are shared with TRBD1. V gave up 3 bases and J gave up 11 bases; unmatched junction bases: 9. Germline CDR1 LNHDA, CDR2 SQIVND (reference sequence). The CDR3 runs 14 residues. CDR3 DNA sequence: TGTGCCAGTAGTATCGCACCCGGGACAGGGGATGCTTTCTTT. This translates into CASSIAPGTGDAFF.

CDR3 amino acids: CASSLAGTGVFGNTIYF. CDR3 DNA sequence: TGTGCCAGCAGCTTAGCGGGGACAGGAGTGTTCGGAAACACCATATATTTT. The chain joins TRBV7-2 to TRBJ1-3; 8 positions match TRBD1. The CDR3 spans 17 residues. The germline V gene encodes CDR1 SGHTA and CDR2 FQGNSA. V shed 0 bases, J shed 4 bases, and the junction held 8 bases outside the gene matches. Full variable domain (rest looked up from reference TRBV7-2 and TRBJ1-3): GAGVSQSPSNKVTEKGKDVELRCDPISGHTALYWYRQSLGQGLEFLIYFQGNSAPDKSGLPSDRFSAERTGGSVSTLTIQRTQQEDSAVYLCASSLAGTGVFGNTIYFGEGSWLTVV.

This clone was recorded only once. The rearrangement links TRBV11-2 to TRBJ2-7, with 12 bases aligning to TRBD2. V trimming: 4 bases; J trimming: 3 bases; junction bases outside the gene matches: 1. The CDR3 is 14 amino acids. Germline V gene sequence: CDR1 SGHAT, CDR2 FQNNGV. The CDR3 reads CASSSTSGGYEQYF. The DNA for the CDR3 is TGTGCCAGCAGCTCGACTAGCGGGGGCTACGAGCAGTACTTC.

The count of this clone is one. This sequence joins TRBV2 and TRBJ2-3; TRBD2 matches 8 bases. Germline V lookup: CDR1 SNHLY, CDR2 FYNNEI. Trimming took 7 bases from V and 0 from J; bases not matched to a gene: 3. The CDR3 is 14 amino acids. The CDR3 here is CASNPSGSTDTQYF. The DNA of the CDR3 is TGTGCCAGCAACCCTAGCGGGAGCACAGATACGCAGTATTTT.